One sample yielded the 27 T cell receptor beta chains listed below, sequenced in a study of lymphopenia after photon versus proton radiotherapy. Generated by immunoSEQ multiplex PCR, the TCRdb table keeps only in-frame clones and is missing some. The sample yields about 35,000 clones, roughly nine tenths seen once. The sample in question was peripheral blood, obtained from a patient treated with photon-based radiotherapy. The receptors come from a man in his 60s with cholangiocarcinoma.

The count of this clone is one. The chain has TRBV19 and TRBJ1-2; unclear D gene. This CDR3 has 13 residues. The germline CDR1 and CDR2 sequences are LNHDA and SQIVND (reference sequence). Trimming left V 6 bases short and J 4 bases short, with 12 bases between. The CDR3 region is CASSSTGGYGYTF. CDR3 in DNA: TGTGCCAGTAGCTCCACGGGTGGCTATGGCTACACCTTC.

The chain recombines TRBV6-5 with TRBJ1-1; 7 positions agree with TRBD1. The V segment lost 6 bases and the J segment 1 base; nucleotides outside the gene matches: 2. The germline V gene has CDR1 MNHEY and CDR2 SVGAGI. The CDR3 length is 13 residues. CDR3 bases: TGTGCCAGCAGACAGGGGAGGAACACTGAAGCTTTCTTT. Its translation: CASRQGRNTEAFF.

This clone was recorded only once. The V gene is TRBV9, the J gene TRBJ2-4; TRBD2 matches at 12 bases. Germline lookup yields CDR1 SGDLS and CDR2 YYNGEE. V was clipped by 0 bases and J by 5 bases; unmatched bases: 9. The CDR3 is 18 residues long. In nucleotides, the CDR3 is TGTGCCAGCAGCGTAGGACGGACTAGCGGGGTTGGGGAAAACATTCAGTACTTC. This translates into CASSVGRTSGVGENIQYF. Together with reference TRBV9 and TRBJ2-4, the CDR3 gives the full variable domain: DSGVTQTPKHLITATGQRVTLRCSPRSGDLSVYWYQQSLDQGLQFLIQYYNGEERAKGNILERFSAQQFPDLHSELNLSSLELGDSALYFCASSVGRTSGVGENIQYFGAGTRLSVL.

The chain links TRBV4-2 to TRBJ1-4; 7 nucleotides line up with TRBD1. The germline V gene encodes CDR1 LGHNA and CDR2 YNFKEQ. The V and J ends lost 0 bases and 13 bases, in that order; junction bases with no gene match: 5. The length of the CDR3 is 13 residues. The CDR3 is CASSQDGHRGLFF. In nucleotides, the CDR3 is TGTGCCAGCAGCCAAGATGGCCACAGGGGACTGTTTTTT.

The rearrangement joins TRBV7-3 to TRBJ2-5, with a possible D match to TRBD1 (5 bases). CDR3 length equals 13 residues. CDR1 SGHTA and CDR2 FQGTGA come from the germline V gene. The V end lost 5 bases, the J end lost 4 bases, and 11 bases lay between the germline ends. This chain's CDR3 is CASSKGRVETQYF. In DNA, the CDR3 is TGTGCCAGCAGCAAAGGCAGGGTAGAGACCCAGTACTTC.

The genes are TRBV5-8 and TRBJ2-3; 7 bases map to TRBD2. Germline CDR1 and CDR2: SGHTS and YDEGEE. The V segment lost 5 bases and the J segment 4 bases; nucleotides outside the gene matches: 10. CDR3 size: 15 residues. The CDR3 sequence is CASRREGTNPDTQYF. The CDR3 DNA follows: TGTGCCAGCAGACGCGAAGGGACTAACCCAGATACGCAGTATTTT.

The gene calls are TRBV2 and TRBJ2-5, with TRBD1 identical over 9 bases. CDR1 is SNHLY and CDR2 is FYNNEI in the germline V gene. The CDR3 has 14 amino acids. Unmatched junction bases numbered 8, after V lost 10 bases and J lost 2 bases. This CDR3 is CATNRQGDQETQYF. Written as DNA, the CDR3 is TGTGCCACCAATAGACAGGGGGATCAAGAGACCCAGTACTTC.

The chain joins TRBV27 to TRBJ1-5; TRBD1 is a possible D gene (6 bases). The germline CDR1 and CDR2 sequences are MNHEY and SMNVEV (reference sequence). CDR3 size: 16 residues. V dropped 3 bases and J dropped 0 bases, with 12 bases sitting between them. The CDR3 DNA sequence: TGTGCCAGCAGTTTGAGGGGGACCGATAGCAATCAGCCCCAGCATTTT. This sequence encodes CASSLRGTDSNQPQHF.

V and J are TRBV5-1 and TRBJ2-6; the D is unclear. This CDR3 comprises 13 residues. Germline V gives CDR1 SGHRS, CDR2 YFSETQ. V shed 5 bases and J shed 2 bases, with 5 bases lying between them. The CDR3 region has the DNA TGCGCCAGCAGAGAGCCTGGGGCCAACGTCCTGACTTTC. Protein: CASREPGANVLTF. Filled out from reference TRBV5-1 and TRBJ2-6, the complete variable domain reads KAGVTQTPRYLIKTRGQQVTLSCSPISGHRSVSWYQQTPGQGLQFLFEYFSETQRNKGNFPGRFSGRQFSNSRSEMNVSTLELGDSALYLCASREPGANVLTFGAGSRLTVL.

This chain links TRBV27 with TRBJ1-2; D is undetermined. The ends were cut back, 4 bases at V and 8 bases at J, with 14 bases in the middle. Per the germline V gene, CDR1 is MNHEY and CDR2 is SMNVEV (reference sequence). The CDR3 consists of 13 residues. The CDR3 DNA reads as TGTGCCAGCAGTTCGCCCCAGGCGGGGGGCTACACCTTC. Translation: CASSSPQAGGYTF.

The chain combines TRBV7-2 with TRBJ2-1, with a possible D match to TRBD1 (5 bases). In germline, CDR1 is SGHTA, CDR2 FQGNSA. The CDR3 runs to 15 residues. Trimming took off 4 bases at V and 10 bases at J, with 20 bases between the two ends. The CDR3 region is CASSSQLGADFEQFF. In DNA, the CDR3 is TGTGCCAGCAGCTCCCAATTAGGGGCGGATTTCGAGCAGTTCTTC. The full variable domain, with the rest looked up from reference TRBV7-2 and TRBJ2-1, is GAGVSQSPSNKVTEKGKDVELRCDPISGHTALYWYRQSLGQGLEFLIYFQGNSAPDKSGLPSDRFSAERTGGSVSTLTIQRTQQEDSAVYLCASSSQLGADFEQFFGPGTRLTVL.

The chain couples TRBV5-1 to TRBJ2-3; 10 positions agree with TRBD2. This CDR3 has 15 residues. The V segment lost 6 bases and the J segment 4 bases; nucleotides outside the gene matches: 8. Germline loops: CDR1 SGHRS, CDR2 YFSETQ. CDR3 nucleotide sequence: TGCGCCAGCAAGGACCCTAGCGGGAGCTCAGATACGCAGTATTTT. This translates into CASKDPSGSSDTQYF. Full variable domain (remainder filled in from reference TRBV5-1 and TRBJ2-3): KAGVTQTPRYLIKTRGQQVTLSCSPISGHRSVSWYQQTPGQGLQFLFEYFSETQRNKGNFPGRFSGRQFSNSRSEMNVSTLELGDSALYLCASKDPSGSSDTQYFGPGTRLTVL.

This clone has more than one count but fewer than ten. V usage is TRBV10-3 and J usage is TRBJ1-5, with D possibly TRBD1 on 6 matching bases. Trimming pared 8 bases from V and 1 base from J, leaving 6 bases between. The length of the CDR3 is 12 residues. Germline V lookup: CDR1 ENHRY, CDR2 SYGVKD. CDR3 DNA sequence: TGTGCCATCCAGGGGAGCAATCAGCCCCAGCATTTT. Translated, it gives CAIQGSNQPQHF.

The V and J genes are TRBV15 and TRBJ2-7, with a possible D match to TRBD1 (6 bases). This CDR3 is built from 14 residues. The germline V gene has CDR1 LNHNV and CDR2 YYDKDF (reference sequence). Trimming removed 2 bases at V and 1 base at J, with 9 bases between. The CDR3 DNA follows: TGTGCCACCAGCAGAAGACAGGCGTCCTACGAGCAGTACTTC. Translation: CATSRRQASYEQYF.

The rearrangement links TRBV5-5 to TRBJ1-4, with unresolved D. The V end lost 0 bases, the J end lost 9 bases, and 3 bases lay between the germline ends. Germline V gene lookup returns CDR1 SGHKS and CDR2 YYEKEE (reference sequence). The CDR3 is 11 residues long. The CDR3 sequence: CASSLGQKLFF. CDR3 DNA: TGTGCCAGCAGCTTGGGGCAAAAACTGTTTTTT.

The chain employs TRBV19 and TRBJ1-5, with D tentatively TRBD1 (5 bases). Trimming took 3 bases from V and 8 from J, leaving 14 bases between them. Germline loops: CDR1 LNHDA, CDR2 SQIVND (reference sequence). The CDR3 length is 14 residues. The CDR3 loop reads CASSMSSRDEPQHF. The CDR3 nucleotides read TGTGCCAGTAGTATGAGTTCCAGGGATGAGCCCCAGCATTTT.

The chain combines TRBV28 with TRBJ2-2; 10 bases are shared with TRBD1. V lost 7 bases and J lost 0; bases outside the gene matches: 11. This CDR3 has 18 residues. CDR1 and CDR2 (germline): MDHEN, SYDVKM. This CDR3 is CASNSGTGAFANTGELFF. CDR3 nucleotides: TGTGCCAGCAACTCCGGGACAGGGGCTTTCGCGAACACCGGGGAGCTGTTTTTT.

This rearrangement joins TRBV16 to TRBJ1-6; TRBD1 agrees at 7 bases. J gave up 7 bases and V 3 bases, and 3 bases lay outside the gene matches. Germline V gene lookup returns CDR1 KGHSY and CDR2 FQNENV. The CDR3 consists of 14 residues. The CDR3 loop is CASSQTGLNSPLHF. The DNA for the CDR3 is TGTGCCAGCAGCCAGACAGGGTTGAATTCACCCCTCCACTTT.

This clone has just one count. The chain is built from TRBV25-1 and TRBJ1-1; perhaps TRBD1 as D (6 bases). The CDR3 sequence is 14 residues long. Germline V CDR1 and CDR2: MGHDK, SYGVNS. V shed 5 bases and J shed 2 bases, with 12 bases lying between them. The CDR3 DNA sequence: TGTGCCAGCAGTCCATGGACAGAAAACACTGAAGCTTTCTTT. Its protein is CASSPWTENTEAFF.

The rearrangement joins TRBV7-9 to TRBJ2-5, with 7 bases that match TRBD1. This CDR3 comprises 13 residues. V lost 6 bases, J lost 3 bases, and 4 bases stayed unmatched. Germline V gives CDR1 SEHNR, CDR2 FQNEAQ (reference sequence). CDR3 in DNA: TGTGCCAGCAGACCCGACAGGGAAGAGACCCAGTACTTC. Encoded protein: CASRPDREETQYF.

The V and J genes are TRBV28 and TRBJ1-5; D unclear. The V end was cut by 3 bases, the J end by 0 bases, with 6 bases between. Germline V gene data show CDR1 as MDHEN and CDR2 as SYDVKM. This CDR3 comprises 14 residues. This CDR3 is CASSFRPSNQPQHF. CDR3 nucleotides: TGTGCCAGCAGTTTCAGACCTAGCAATCAGCCCCAGCATTTT. Based on the CDR3 plus reference TRBV28 and TRBJ1-5, the full variable domain is DVKVTQSSRYLVKRTGEKVFLECVQDMDHENMFWYRQDPGLGLRLIYFSYDVKMKEKGDIPEGYSVSREKKERFSLILESASTNQTSMYLCASSFRPSNQPQHFGDGTRLSIL.

This sequence joins TRBV4-2 and TRBJ2-2; D possibly uses TRBD1 or TRBD2 (5 bases each). The V gene lost 4 bases and the J gene lost 3 bases, with 12 bases spanning the gap. The CDR3 runs 15 residues. CDR1 is LGHNA, CDR2 YNFKEQ, per germline. The CDR3 DNA reads TGTGCCAGCAGCCGTGGGACGGACTACACCGGGGAGCTGTTTTTT. The encoded protein is CASSRGTDYTGELFF.

The chain joins TRBV27 to TRBJ2-2; no clear D. Germline loops: CDR1 MNHEY, CDR2 SMNVEV (reference sequence). V gave up 3 bases and J gave up 6 bases, with 8 bases separating them. This CDR3 spans 13 amino acids. CDR3 nucleotide sequence: TGTGCCAGCAGTTTCAGGAGTGCCGGGGAGCTGTTTTTT. Its protein is CASSFRSAGELFF.

In DNA, the CDR3 is TGTGCCAGCAGCAAGAACGTAGCGGGCGGTTTGAATGAGCAGTTCTTC. Its translation is CASSKNVAGGLNEQFF. The chain combines TRBV11-2 with TRBJ2-1; 7 bases are a match to TRBD2. J was trimmed by 7 bases and V by 5 bases; bases with no gene match: 14. This CDR3 has 16 amino acids. CDR1 is SGHAT, CDR2 FQNNGV, per germline.

The chain links TRBV19 to TRBJ1-1, with 9 bases identical to TRBD1. Germline CDR1 is LNHDA and CDR2 is SQIVND (reference sequence). This CDR3 is built from 20 residues. Trimming took 2 bases from V and 2 from J; bases not matched to a gene: 18. The CDR3 sequence is CASSIKGGDREELINTEAFF. For the CDR3, the DNA is TGTGCCAGTAGTATAAAGGGGGGGGACAGGGAGGAATTGATAAACACTGAAGCTTTCTTT. The full variable domain, its missing parts supplied by reference TRBV19 and TRBJ1-1, is DGGITQSPKYLFRKEGQNVTLSCEQNLNHDAMYWYRQDPGQGLRLIYYSQIVNDFQKGDIAEGYSVSREKKESFPLTVTSAQKNPTAFYLCASSIKGGDREELINTEAFFGQGTRLTVV.

The chain links TRBV2 to TRBJ2-1; D gene ambiguous. The germline V gene has CDR1 SNHLY and CDR2 FYNNEI. This CDR3 has 14 amino acids. This CDR3 is CASSGYVSYNEQFF. CDR3 nucleotide sequence: TGTGCTAGCTCGGGTTACGTATCCTACAATGAGCAGTTCTTC.

Only one count was recorded for this clone. This chain links TRBV2 with TRBJ1-5; 7 bases are shared with TRBD1. With 2 bases clipped from V and 6 bases from J, the junction kept 10 bases outside the gene matches. CDR3 length: 16 residues. Germline loops: CDR1 SNHLY, CDR2 FYNNEI. The CDR3 reads CASSESSRGAGQPQHF. The CDR3 DNA follows: TGTGCCAGCAGTGAAAGTAGCAGGGGGGCCGGTCAGCCCCAGCATTTT.